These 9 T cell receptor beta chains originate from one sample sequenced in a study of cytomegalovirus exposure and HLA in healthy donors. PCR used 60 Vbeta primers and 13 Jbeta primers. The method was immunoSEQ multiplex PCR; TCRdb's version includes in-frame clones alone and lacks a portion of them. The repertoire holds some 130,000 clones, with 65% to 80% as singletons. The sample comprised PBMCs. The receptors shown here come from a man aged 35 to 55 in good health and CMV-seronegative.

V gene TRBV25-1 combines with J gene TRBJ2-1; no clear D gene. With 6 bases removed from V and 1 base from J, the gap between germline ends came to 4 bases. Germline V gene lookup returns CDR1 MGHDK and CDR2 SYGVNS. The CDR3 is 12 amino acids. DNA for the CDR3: TGTGCCAGCAGGGAGTCCTACAATGAGCAGTTCTTC. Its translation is CASRESYNEQFF.

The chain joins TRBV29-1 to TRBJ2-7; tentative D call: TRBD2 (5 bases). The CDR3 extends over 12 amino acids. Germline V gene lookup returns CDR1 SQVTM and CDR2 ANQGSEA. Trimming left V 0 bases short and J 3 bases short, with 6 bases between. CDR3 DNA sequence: TGCAGCGTTGAAGATCGGGGCTACGAGCAGTACTTC. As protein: CSVEDRGYEQYF.

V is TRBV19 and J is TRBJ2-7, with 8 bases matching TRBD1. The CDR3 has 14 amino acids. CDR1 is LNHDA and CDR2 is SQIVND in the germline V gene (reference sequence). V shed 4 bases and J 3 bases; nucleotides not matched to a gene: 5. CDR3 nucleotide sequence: TGTGCCAGTAGTACTGTTGGGACAGGCTACGAGCAGTACTTC. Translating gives CASSTVGTGYEQYF.

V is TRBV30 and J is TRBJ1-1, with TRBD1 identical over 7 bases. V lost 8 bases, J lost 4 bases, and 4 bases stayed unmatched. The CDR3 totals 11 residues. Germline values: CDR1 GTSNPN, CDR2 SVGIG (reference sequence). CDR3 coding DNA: TGTGCCGAGGGGGCAGGCACTGAAGCTTTCTTT. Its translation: CAEGAGTEAFF.

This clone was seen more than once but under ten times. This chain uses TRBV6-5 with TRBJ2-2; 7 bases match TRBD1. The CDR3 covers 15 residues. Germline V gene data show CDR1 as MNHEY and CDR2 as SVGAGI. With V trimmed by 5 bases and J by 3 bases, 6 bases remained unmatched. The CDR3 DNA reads TGTGCCAGCAGTCGCCGACAGGGACACACCGGGGAGCTGTTTTTT. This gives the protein CASSRRQGHTGELFF.

The CDR3 here is CASSLVVGTGGVSGYTF. The CDR3 nucleotides read TGTGCCAGCAGCTTAGTGGTTGGGACAGGGGGCGTAAGTGGCTACACCTTC. The chain recombines TRBV7-2 with TRBJ1-2; the match to TRBD1 covers 12 bases. Looked up from germline, CDR1 is SGHTA and CDR2 is FQGNSA. This CDR3 is built from 17 residues. V trimming: 1 base; J trimming: 7 bases; junction bases outside the gene matches: 10.

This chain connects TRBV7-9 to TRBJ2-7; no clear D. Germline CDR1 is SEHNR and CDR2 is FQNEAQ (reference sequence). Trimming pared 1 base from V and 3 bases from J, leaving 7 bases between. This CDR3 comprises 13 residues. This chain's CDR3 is CASSLDRGYEQYF. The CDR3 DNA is TGTGCCAGCAGCTTAGATCGAGGCTACGAGCAGTACTTC.

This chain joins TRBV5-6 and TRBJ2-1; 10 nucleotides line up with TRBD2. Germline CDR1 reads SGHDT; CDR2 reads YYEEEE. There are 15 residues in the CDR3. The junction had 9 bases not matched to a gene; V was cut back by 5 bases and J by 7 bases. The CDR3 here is CASRLPGLASNEQFF. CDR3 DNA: TGTGCCAGCAGGCTACCGGGACTAGCGAGTAATGAGCAGTTCTTC.

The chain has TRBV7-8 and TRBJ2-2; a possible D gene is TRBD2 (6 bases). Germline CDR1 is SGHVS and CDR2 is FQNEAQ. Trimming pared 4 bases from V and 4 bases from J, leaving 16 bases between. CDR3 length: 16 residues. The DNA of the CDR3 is TGTGCCAGCAGCTCCGTGGAGGGTACGGGCACCGGGGAGCTGTTTTTT. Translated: CASSSVEGTGTGELFF.